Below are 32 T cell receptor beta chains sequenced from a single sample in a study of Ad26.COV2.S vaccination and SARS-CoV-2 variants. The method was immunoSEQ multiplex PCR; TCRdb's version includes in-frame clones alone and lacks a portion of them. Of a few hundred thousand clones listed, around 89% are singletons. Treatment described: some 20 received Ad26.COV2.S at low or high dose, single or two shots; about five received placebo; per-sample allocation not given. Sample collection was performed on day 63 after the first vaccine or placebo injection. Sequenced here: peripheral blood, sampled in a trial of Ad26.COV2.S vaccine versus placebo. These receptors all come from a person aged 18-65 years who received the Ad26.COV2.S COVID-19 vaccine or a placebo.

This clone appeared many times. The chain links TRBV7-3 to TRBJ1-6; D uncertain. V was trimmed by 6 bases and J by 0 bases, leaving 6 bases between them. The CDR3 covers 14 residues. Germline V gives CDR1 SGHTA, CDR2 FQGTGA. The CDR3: CASRRDSYNSPLHF. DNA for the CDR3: TGTGCCAGCAGGCGGGACTCCTATAATTCACCCCTCCACTTT.

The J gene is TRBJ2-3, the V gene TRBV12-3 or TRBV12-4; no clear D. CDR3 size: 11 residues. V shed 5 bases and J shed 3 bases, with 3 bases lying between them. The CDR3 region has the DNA TGTGCCAGCAGTGTTACAGATACGCAGTATTTT. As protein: CASSVTDTQYF.

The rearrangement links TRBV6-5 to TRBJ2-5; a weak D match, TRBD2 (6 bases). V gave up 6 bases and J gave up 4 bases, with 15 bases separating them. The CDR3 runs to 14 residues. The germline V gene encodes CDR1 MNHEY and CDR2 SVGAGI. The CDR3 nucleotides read TGTGCCAGCAGACGCCGCGGAGGGCGAGAGACCCAGTACTTC. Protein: CASRRRGGRETQYF.

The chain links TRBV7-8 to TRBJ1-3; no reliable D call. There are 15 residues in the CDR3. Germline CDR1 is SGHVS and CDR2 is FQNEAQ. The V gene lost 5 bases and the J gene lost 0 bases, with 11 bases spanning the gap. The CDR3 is CASSLQRASGNTIYF. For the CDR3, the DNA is TGTGCCAGCAGCCTACAAAGGGCCTCTGGAAACACCATATATTTT.

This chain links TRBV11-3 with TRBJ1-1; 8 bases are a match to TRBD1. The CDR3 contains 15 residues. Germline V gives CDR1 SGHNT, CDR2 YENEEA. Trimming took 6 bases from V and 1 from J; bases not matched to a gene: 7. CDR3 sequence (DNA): TGTGCCAGCAGTTTGCCGACAGGGGAGAACACTGAAGCTTTCTTT. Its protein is CASSLPTGENTEAFF. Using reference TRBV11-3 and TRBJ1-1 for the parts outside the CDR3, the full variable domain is EAGVVQSPRYKIIEKKQPVAFWCNPISGHNTLYWYLQNLGQGPELLIRYENEEAVDDSQLPKDRFSAERLKGVDSTLKIQPAELGDSAVYLCASSLPTGENTEAFFGQGTRLTVV.

CDR3 protein: CASSLDNGRRGAFF. The CDR3 nucleotides read TGTGCCAGCAGCTTAGACAACGGACGGAGGGGAGCTTTCTTT. The gene calls are TRBV11-2 and TRBJ1-1; D may be TRBD1 (5 bases). The CDR3 runs 14 residues. The germline V gene has CDR1 SGHAT and CDR2 FQNNGV. Trimming cost V 0 bases and J 10 bases, with 15 bases left between them.

CDR3 in DNA: TGTGCCAGCAGTCCTTGGATGAGCTACGGGGGCTACACCTTC. Amino acids: CASSPWMSYGGYTF. The chain carries TRBV27 and TRBJ1-2; D is unclear. V was pared by 5 bases and J by 8 bases, with 18 bases between. The CDR3 has 14 residues. Per germline, CDR1 MNHEY and CDR2 SMNVEV (reference sequence).

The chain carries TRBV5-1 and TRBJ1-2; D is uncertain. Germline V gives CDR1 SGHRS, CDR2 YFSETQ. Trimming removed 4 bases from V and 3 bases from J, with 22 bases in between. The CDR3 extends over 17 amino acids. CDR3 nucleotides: TGCGCCAGCAGCCCCGCAAGCGGTGTGATCCTATACTATGGCTACACCTTC. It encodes CASSPASGVILYYGYTF.

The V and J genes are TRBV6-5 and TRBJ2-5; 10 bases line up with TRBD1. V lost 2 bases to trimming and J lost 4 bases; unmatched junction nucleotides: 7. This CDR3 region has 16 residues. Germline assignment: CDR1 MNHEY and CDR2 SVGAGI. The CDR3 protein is CASSYGGTGVGETQYF. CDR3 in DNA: TGTGCCAGCAGTTACGGAGGGACAGGGGTGGGAGAGACCCAGTACTTC.

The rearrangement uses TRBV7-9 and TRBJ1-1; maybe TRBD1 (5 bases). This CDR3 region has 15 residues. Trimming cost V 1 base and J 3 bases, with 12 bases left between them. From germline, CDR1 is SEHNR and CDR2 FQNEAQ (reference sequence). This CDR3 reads CASSLDSRVDTEAFF. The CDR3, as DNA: TGTGCCAGCAGCTTAGATAGCAGGGTGGACACTGAAGCTTTCTTT. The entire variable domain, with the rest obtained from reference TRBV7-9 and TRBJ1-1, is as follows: DTGVSQNPRHKITKRGQNVTFRCDPISEHNRLYWYRQTLGQGPEFLTYFQNEAQLEKSRLLSDRFSAERPKGSFSTLEIQRTEQGDSAMYLCASSLDSRVDTEAFFGQGTRLTVV.

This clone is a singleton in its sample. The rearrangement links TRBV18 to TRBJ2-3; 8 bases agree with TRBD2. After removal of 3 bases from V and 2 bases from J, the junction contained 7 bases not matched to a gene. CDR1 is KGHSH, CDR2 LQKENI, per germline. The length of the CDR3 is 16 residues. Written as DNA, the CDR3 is TGTGCCAGCTCACCCTACGGGAGGGGCTCCACAGATACGCAGTATTTT. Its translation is CASSPYGRGSTDTQYF.

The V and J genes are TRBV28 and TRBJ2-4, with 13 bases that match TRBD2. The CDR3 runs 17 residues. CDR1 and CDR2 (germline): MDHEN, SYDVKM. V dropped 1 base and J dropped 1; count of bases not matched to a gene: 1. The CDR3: CASSLLTSGGAKNIQYF. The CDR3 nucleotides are TGTGCCAGCAGTTTATTGACTAGCGGGGGGGCCAAAAACATTCAGTACTTC.

In nucleotides, the CDR3 is TGTGCCACCAGCAGACCCCGTCGCTCCGGGACTAATGCAGATACGCAGTATTTT. It codes for CATSRPRRSGTNADTQYF. The V call is TRBV15, the J call TRBJ2-3; TRBD2 matches at 7 bases. J was trimmed by 4 bases and V by 2 bases; bases with no gene match: 15. The CDR3 is made up of 18 amino acids. The germline V gene encodes CDR1 LNHNV and CDR2 YYDKDF (reference sequence).

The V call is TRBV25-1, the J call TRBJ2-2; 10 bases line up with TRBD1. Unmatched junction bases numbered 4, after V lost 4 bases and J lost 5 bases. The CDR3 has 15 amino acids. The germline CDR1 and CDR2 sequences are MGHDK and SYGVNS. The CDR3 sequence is CASSGGQGWTGELFF. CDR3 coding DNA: TGTGCCAGCAGTGGGGGACAGGGGTGGACCGGGGAGCTGTTTTTT.

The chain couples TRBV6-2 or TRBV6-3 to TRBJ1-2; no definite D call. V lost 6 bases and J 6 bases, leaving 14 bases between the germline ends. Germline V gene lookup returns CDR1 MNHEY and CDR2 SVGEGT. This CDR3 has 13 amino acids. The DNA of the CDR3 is TGTGCCAGCAGCCCCCTAAGAAGGAATGGCTACACCTTC. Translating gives CASSPLRRNGYTF.

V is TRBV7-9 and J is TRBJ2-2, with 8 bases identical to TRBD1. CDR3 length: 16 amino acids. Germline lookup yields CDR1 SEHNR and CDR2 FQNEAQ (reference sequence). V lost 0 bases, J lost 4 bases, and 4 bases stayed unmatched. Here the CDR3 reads CASSLARGPATGELFF. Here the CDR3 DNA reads TGTGCCAGCAGCTTAGCCAGGGGGCCGGCCACCGGGGAGCTGTTTTTT.

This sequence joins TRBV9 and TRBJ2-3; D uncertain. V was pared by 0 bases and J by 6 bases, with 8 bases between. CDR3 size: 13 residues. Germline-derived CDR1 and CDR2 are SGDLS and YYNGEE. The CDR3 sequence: CASSVEVADTQYF. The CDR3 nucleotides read TGTGCCAGCAGCGTAGAGGTGGCGGATACGCAGTATTTT. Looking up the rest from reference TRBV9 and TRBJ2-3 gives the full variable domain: DSGVTQTPKHLITATGQRVTLRCSPRSGDLSVYWYQQSLDQGLQFLIQYYNGEERAKGNILERFSAQQFPDLHSELNLSSLELGDSALYFCASSVEVADTQYFGPGTRLTVL.

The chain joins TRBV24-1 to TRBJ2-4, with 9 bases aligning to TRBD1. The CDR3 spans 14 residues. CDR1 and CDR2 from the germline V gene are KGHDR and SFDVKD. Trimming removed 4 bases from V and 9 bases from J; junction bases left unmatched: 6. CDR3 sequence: CATSETGQGGIQYF. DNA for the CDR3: TGTGCCACCAGTGAAACGGGACAGGGAGGCATTCAGTACTTC.

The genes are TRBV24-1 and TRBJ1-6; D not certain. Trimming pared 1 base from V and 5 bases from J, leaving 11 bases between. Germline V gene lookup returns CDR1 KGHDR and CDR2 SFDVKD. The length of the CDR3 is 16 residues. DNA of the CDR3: TGTGCCACCAGTGATTTAAGAGGGCCGGATAATTCACCCCTCCACTTT. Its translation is CATSDLRGPDNSPLHF.

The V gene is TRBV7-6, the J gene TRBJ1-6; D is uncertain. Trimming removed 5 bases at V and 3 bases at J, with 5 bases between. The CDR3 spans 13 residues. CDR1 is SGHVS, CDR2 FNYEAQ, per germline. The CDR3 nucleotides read TGTGCCAGCAGCCATAGCTATAATTCACCCCTCCACTTT. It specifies CASSHSYNSPLHF.

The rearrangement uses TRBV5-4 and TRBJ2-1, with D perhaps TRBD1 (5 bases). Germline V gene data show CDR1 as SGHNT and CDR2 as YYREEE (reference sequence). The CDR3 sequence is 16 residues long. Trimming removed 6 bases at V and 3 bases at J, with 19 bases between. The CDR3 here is CASTPRSVGDYNEQFF. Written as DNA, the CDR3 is TGTGCCAGCACCCCACGTAGTGTAGGGGACTACAATGAGCAGTTCTTC.

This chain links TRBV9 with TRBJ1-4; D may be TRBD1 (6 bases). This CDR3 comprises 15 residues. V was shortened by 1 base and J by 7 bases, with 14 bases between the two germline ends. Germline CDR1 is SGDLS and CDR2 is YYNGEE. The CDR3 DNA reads TGTGCCAGCAGCGTAACAGGGTCGAAGAGTGAAAAACTGTTTTTT. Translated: CASSVTGSKSEKLFF.

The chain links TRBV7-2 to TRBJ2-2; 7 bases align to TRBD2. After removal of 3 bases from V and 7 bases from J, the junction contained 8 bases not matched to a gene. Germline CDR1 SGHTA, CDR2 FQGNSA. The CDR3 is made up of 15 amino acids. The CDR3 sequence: CASSLTSGVGGELFF. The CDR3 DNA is TGTGCCAGCAGCTTGACGAGCGGGGTTGGCGGGGAGCTGTTTTTT.

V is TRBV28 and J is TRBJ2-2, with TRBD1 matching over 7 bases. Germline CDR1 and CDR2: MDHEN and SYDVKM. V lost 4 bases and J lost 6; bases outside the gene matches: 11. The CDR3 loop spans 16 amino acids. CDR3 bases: TGTGCCAGCAGTTCAAACAGGGGTGCGGTGTCCGGGGAGCTGTTTTTT. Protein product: CASSSNRGAVSGELFF.

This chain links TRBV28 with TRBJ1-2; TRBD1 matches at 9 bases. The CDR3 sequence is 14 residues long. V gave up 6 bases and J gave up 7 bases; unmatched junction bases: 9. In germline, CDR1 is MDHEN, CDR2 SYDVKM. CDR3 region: CASSRPGTGFGYTF. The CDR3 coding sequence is TGTGCCAGCAGCCGACCCGGGACAGGGTTTGGCTACACCTTC.

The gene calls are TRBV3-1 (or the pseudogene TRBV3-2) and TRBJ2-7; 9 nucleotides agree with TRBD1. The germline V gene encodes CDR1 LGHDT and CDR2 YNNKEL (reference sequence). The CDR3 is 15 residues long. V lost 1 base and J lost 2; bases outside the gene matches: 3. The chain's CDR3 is CASSQGGTGTYEQYF. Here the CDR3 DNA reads TGTGCCAGCAGCCAAGGGGGGACAGGGACCTACGAGCAGTACTTC.

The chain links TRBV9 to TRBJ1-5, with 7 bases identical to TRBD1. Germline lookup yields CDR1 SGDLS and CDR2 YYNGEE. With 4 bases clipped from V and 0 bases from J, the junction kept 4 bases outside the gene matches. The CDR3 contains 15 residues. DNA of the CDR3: TGTGCCAGCAGCCTTACAGGGGATAGCAATCAGCCCCAGCATTTT. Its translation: CASSLTGDSNQPQHF.

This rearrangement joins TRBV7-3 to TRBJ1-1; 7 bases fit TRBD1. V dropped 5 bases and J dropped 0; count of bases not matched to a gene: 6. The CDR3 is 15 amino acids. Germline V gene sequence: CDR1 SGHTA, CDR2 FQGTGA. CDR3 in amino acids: CASSKVRGMNTEAFF. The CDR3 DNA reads TGTGCCAGCAGCAAGGTCAGGGGGATGAACACTGAAGCTTTCTTT. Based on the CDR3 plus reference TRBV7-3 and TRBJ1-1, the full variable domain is GAGVSQTPSNKVTEKGKYVELRCDPISGHTALYWYRQSLGQGPEFLIYFQGTGAADDSGLPNDRFFAVRPEGSVSTLKIQRTERGDSAVYLCASSKVRGMNTEAFFGQGTRLTVV.

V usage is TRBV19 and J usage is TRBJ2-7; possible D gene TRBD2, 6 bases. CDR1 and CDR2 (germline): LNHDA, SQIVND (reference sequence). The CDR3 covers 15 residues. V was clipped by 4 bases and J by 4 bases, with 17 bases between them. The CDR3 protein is CASSTHLGRSYEQYF. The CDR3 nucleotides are TGTGCCAGTAGTACCCACTTGGGGAGGTCGTACGAGCAGTACTTC.

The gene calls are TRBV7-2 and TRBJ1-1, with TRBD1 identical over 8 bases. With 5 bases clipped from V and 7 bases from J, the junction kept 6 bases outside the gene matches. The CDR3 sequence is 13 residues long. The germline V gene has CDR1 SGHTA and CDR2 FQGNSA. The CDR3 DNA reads TGTGCCAGCAGCCCCCAGGGGGCGCATGAAGCTTTCTTT. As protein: CASSPQGAHEAFF. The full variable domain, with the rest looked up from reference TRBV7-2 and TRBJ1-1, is GAGVSQSPSNKVTEKGKDVELRCDPISGHTALYWYRQSLGQGLEFLIYFQGNSAPDKSGLPSDRFSAERTGGSVSTLTIQRTQQEDSAVYLCASSPQGAHEAFFGQGTRLTVV.

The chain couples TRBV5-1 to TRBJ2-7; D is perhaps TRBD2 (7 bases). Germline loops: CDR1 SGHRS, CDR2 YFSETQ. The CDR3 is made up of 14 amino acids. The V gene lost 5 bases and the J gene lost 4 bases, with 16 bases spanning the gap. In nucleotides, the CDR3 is TGCGCCAGCAGGGGGGAGGGCAGGGGATACGAGCAGTACTTC. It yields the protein CASRGEGRGYEQYF.

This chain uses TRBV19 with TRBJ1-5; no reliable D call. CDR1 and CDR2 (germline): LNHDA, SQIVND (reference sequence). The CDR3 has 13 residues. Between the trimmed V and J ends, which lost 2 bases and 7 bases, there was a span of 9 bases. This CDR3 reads CASSITPYQPQHF. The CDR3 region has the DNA TGTGCCAGTAGTATAACACCCTACCAGCCCCAGCATTTT.